The T cell receptor (beta chain) under discussion was sequenced for a study of blood T cell repertoires in COVID-19. Looking at the study overall: T cells, B-cell-depleted T cells, or PBMCs provided the cDNA or gDNA that served as material.

In the authors' methods: The authors estimated nucleated cell counts from reference gene primer amplification. Method: immunoSEQ multiplex PCR; TCRdb's copy keeps in-frame clones and lacks some. V and J calls and clone size are as listed in that table; D and trimming were resolved from the DNA. The table shows around 240,000 clones, with about 90% occurring only once. Germline assignment: CDR1 LNHDA and CDR2 SQIVND (reference sequence). This CDR3 is 15 amino acids long. V was shortened by 7 bases and J by 0 bases, with 13 bases between the two germline ends. The rearrangement links TRBV19 to TRBJ1-3; possibly TRBD1 for D (5 bases). The clonotype originates from a human donor in a cohort exposed to, infected with or recovered from COVID-19 (not recorded which). The donor label of this sample is uncertain. Sequenced input: PBMCs or T cells enriched from blood (not recorded which). The CDR3 sequence is CASTQGWGSGNTIYF. For the CDR3, the DNA is TGTGCCAGTACTCAGGGATGGGGCTCTGGAAACACCATATATTTT.